This T cell receptor (beta chain) was captured by sequencing in a study of Ad26.COV2.S vaccination and SARS-CoV-2 variants. Treatment given: around 19 received Ad26.COV2.S at low or high dose, single or two shots; about 5 received placebo; per-sample allocation not given. Day 63 after the first vaccine or placebo injection was the time point for sampling. Profiled with immunoSEQ multiplex PCR; TCRdb holds only in-frame clones, not every one. This table holds some 270,000 clones, around 88% found once. Germline V lookup: CDR1 MGHRA, CDR2 YSYEKL. Trimming removed 1 base at V and 2 bases at J, with 9 bases between. The CDR3 covers 16 residues.

This TCR was sampled from a person aged 18-60 years who received the Ad26.COV2.S COVID-19 vaccine or a placebo. V usage is TRBV4-1 and J usage is TRBJ1-6, with D perhaps matching TRBD1 (5 bases). Source: peripheral blood, taken in a trial of Ad26.COV2.S vaccine versus placebo. CDR3 in amino acids: CASSQGKGTYNSPLHF. The CDR3 region has the DNA TGCGCCAGCAGCCAAGGAAAGGGGACCTATAATTCACCCCTCCACTTT.